The present entry profiles one T cell receptor beta chain with its context. What it recognizes is unknown. The sample belongs to a study of CD8+CD57+ T cells in acquired aplastic anemia. Trimming at V came to 3 bases and at J to 6 bases, leaving 10 bases not matched to a gene. From germline, CDR1 is SGDLS and CDR2 YYNGEE. The CDR3 spans 15 residues. CDR3 and TCR beta VDJ profiling relied on a genomic DNA template. TCRdb re-called the reads with MiXCR, one entry per CDR3 protein. The repertoire holds around 200,000 distinct CDR3 sequences, with roughly 57% as singletons. General study findings and limits: Sharing between patients and controls was observed for roughly 29 CD8+ CDR3 sequences.

This sequence was found in a human donor in good health. Sample: sorted CD4+, CD8+, or CD8+CD57+ T cells (not recorded which) from PBMCs. The rearrangement links TRBV9 to TRBJ2-7; 9 bases line up with TRBD1. The CDR3 DNA follows: TGTGCCAGCAGCGCCACAGGGGGCGCGGGGTCCGAGCAGTACTTC. It translates to CASSATGGAGSEQYF.